What follows describes a single TCR beta chain. The sample belongs to a study of blood T cell repertoires in COVID-19. Overall study: Collection of acute and convalescent COVID-19 samples took place in the United States, Italy and Spain. T cells, B-cell-depleted T cells, or PBMCs supplied cDNA or gDNA.

Germline lookup yields CDR1 LNHDA and CDR2 SQIVND (reference sequence). The CDR3 has 17 amino acids. With V trimmed by 0 bases and J by 5 bases, 10 bases remained unmatched. Study processing details: Estimation of nucleated cell counts was performed using reference gene primer amplification. Profiling relied on immunoSEQ multiplex PCR, and the TCRdb table lists in-frame clones only, not all of them. D and trimming come from the DNA, and the V and J calls and clone size come from that table. The table includes around 230,000 clones, around nine tenths detected once. This receptor was obtained from a man aged 35 to 55 with acute or convalescent COVID-19. Sequencing was performed on peripheral blood. The chain combines TRBV19 with TRBJ1-2, with 9 bases matching TRBD1. The DNA for the CDR3 is TGTGCCAGTAGTATAGACCCTATTACAGGACAGGGGTATGGCTACACCTTC. Encoded protein: CASSIDPITGQGYGYTF.